This TCR beta chain was obtained from a study of early T cells in non-severe SARS-CoV-2 infection. The CDR3 loop spans 12 amino acids. Trimming left V 5 bases short and J 6 bases short, with 7 bases between. Per the germline V gene, CDR1 is SGHTA and CDR2 is FQGNSA. Individual cDNA molecules were tagged with unique molecular identifiers. TCRdb used MiXCR to reprocess the 5' RACE reads, holding one entry per CDR3 protein. The data hold approximately 39,000 distinct CDR3 sequences, with approximately 8.9% observed a single time. There are many counts of this clonotype. The V call is TRBV7-2, the J call TRBJ2-2, with D unresolved. The receptor was derived from an adult who was a healthcare worker with PCR-confirmed SARS-CoV-2 infection or an uninfected control (not recorded which). Input material: whole blood. CDR3 nucleotide sequence: TGTGCCAGCAGCCTCCCCCCCGGGGAGCTGTTTTTT. Translated, it gives CASSLPPGELFF.